A selection of T cell receptor beta chains follows, all from one sample in a study of PD-L1 blockade in urothelial cancer. TCRdb's table, derived via immunoSEQ multiplex PCR, lists solely in-frame clones and lacks some. Of some 120,000 clones listed, around 93% are singletons. The sample here was PBMCs, taken around atezolizumab (anti-PD-L1) treatment. These receptor sequences come from a man between 60 and 75 years old with urothelial cancer. The CDR3 runs from the conserved cysteine through the conserved F or W. A D gene is named only where the DNA matches it firmly. Rows give clone size only sometimes, using once, few, many, or a class for an expanded clone.

NA	once	TRBV29-1	TRBJ1-5	TGCAGCGTCCAGGAAAATAGCAATCAGCCCCAGCATTTT	CSVQENSNQPQHF
TRBD1	NA	TRBV7-2	TRBJ1-4	TGTGCCAGCAGCTATCAGACAGGGGTTAATGAAAAACTGTTTTTT	CASSYQTGVNEKLFF
TRBD1	NA	TRBV19	TRBJ1-4	TGTGCCAGTATGACAGGGACAGCAACTAATGAAAAACTGTTTTTT	CASMTGTATNEKLFF
NA	NA	TRBV4-3	TRBJ1-2	TGCGCCAGCAGCCAAGATTGGGACTCGGGAGGGGGTGGCTACACCTTC	CASSQDWDSGGGGYTF
NA	NA	TRBV28	TRBJ2-5	TGTGCCAGCAGTTTTGTGGGGGCGGGGGTTGGGAGGGGACGAGAGACCCAGTACTTC	CASSFVGAGVGRGRETQYF
TRBD2	NA	TRBV7-2	TRBJ2-3	TGTGCCAGCAGCTTAGGACTAGCGGGAGATACGCAGTATTTT	CASSLGLAGDTQYF
TRBD1	NA	TRBV2	TRBJ2-1	TGTGCCAGCTCAAGAGAGGACAGGGAGCGCTACAATGAGCAGTTCTTC	CASSREDRERYNEQFF
TRBD1	few	TRBV4-3	TRBJ1-2	TGCGCCAGCAGCCAAGACCCCTTCGGGGACAGGGGCGGCTATAACTATGGCTACACCTTC	CASSQDPFGDRGGYNYGYTF
NA	NA	TRBV18	TRBJ1-1	TGTGCCAGCTCCGCCGGTCGGAACACTGAAGCTTTCTTT	CASSAGRNTEAFF
TRBD2	NA	TRBV5-4	TRBJ2-1	TGTGCCAGCAGCCGGACTAGCGGGGACTACAATGAGCAGTTCTTC	CASSRTSGDYNEQFF
TRBD1	once	TRBV6-5	TRBJ1-2	TGTGCCAGCACCACTAACAGGGGGGGCTACACCTTC	CASTTNRGGYTF
TRBD2	NA	TRBV5-1	TRBJ2-7	TGCGCCAGCAGCTTGGGAGGACTAGCGGGGGGCCGTGGAGACGAGCAGTACTTC	CASSLGGLAGGRGDEQYF
TRBD1	NA	TRBV5-6	TRBJ2-2	TGTGCCAGCAGCCCGGACAGGGGGCTCGGTGGGACCGGGGAGCTGTTTTTT	CASSPDRGLGGTGELFF
TRBD1	NA	TRBV6-6	TRBJ1-1	TGTGCCAGCAGACCCTCGGACAGGTTTCTTCGCGAAGCTTTCTTT	CASRPSDRFLREAFF
NA	NA	TRBV5-4	TRBJ1-1	TGTGCCAGCAGCTTGGCAGATAACACTGAAGCTTTCTTT	CASSLADNTEAFF
TRBD2	NA	TRBV5-1	TRBJ2-5	TGCGCCAGCGCCTCCGGGACTAGCGGGAGTGAGACCCAGTACTTC	CASASGTSGSETQYF
NA	NA	TRBV19	TRBJ1-3	TGTGCCAGTAGTGGTCCCAGACAGTCGAACTCTGGAAACACCATATATTTT	CASSGPRQSNSGNTIYF
TRBD1	NA	TRBV6-5	TRBJ1-5	TGTGCCAGCAGGCGACAGGGGATTAGTAATCAGCCCCAGCATTTT	CASRRQGISNQPQHF
NA	NA	TRBV7-2	TRBJ1-1	TGTGCCAGCAGCTTACTTATTGGGGCGAACACTGAAGCTTTCTTT	CASSLLIGANTEAFF
NA	NA	TRBV4-2	TRBJ2-7	TGTGCCAGCAGCCAAGATCCGGGGGTTGGGTCCTACGAGCAGTACTTC	CASSQDPGVGSYEQYF
TRBD1	NA	TRBV4-2	TRBJ1-6	TGTGCCAGCAGCCAAGGGGGACAGGGTAATTCACCCCTCCACTTT	CASSQGGQGNSPLHF
NA	NA	TRBV5-5	TRBJ2-5	TGTGCCAGCAGCTCCAGGAACCAAGAGACCCAGTACTTC	CASSSRNQETQYF
TRBD2	once	TRBV10-3	TRBJ2-3	TGTGCCGCGGACAGCGGGAGTACGACCAGGGCCGATACGCAGTATTTT	CAADSGSTTRADTQYF
TRBD1	NA	TRBV28	TRBJ2-7	TGTGCCAGCAGACCGGGACAGGGCGTAAACGAGCAGTACTTC	CASRPGQGVNEQYF
TRBD1	NA	TRBV7-9	TRBJ2-1	TGTGCCAGCAGCTCGAACAGGGGTAGTACTGGGTACAATGAGCAGTTCTTC	CASSSNRGSTGYNEQFF
TRBD1	NA	TRBV7-9	TRBJ1-4	TGTGCCAGCAGCTTGCCAATAGGGGGCGCGGAAGAAAAACTGTTTTTT	CASSLPIGGAEEKLFF